This T cell receptor (beta chain) was retrieved from a study of OX40 agonist ivuxolimab in advanced cancers. Whole-study context: Participants could have had prior anti-PD-1, anti-PD-L1 or anti-CTLA-4 therapy, and approximately 40% had some. There were three patients with partial responses, one having hepatocellular carcinoma and two cutaneous melanoma.

Notes on the study in general: In the 0.1-3.0 mg/kg groups, partial responders showed among the lowest expansion.

The CDR3 is 13 residues long. Germline assignment: CDR1 GTSNPN and CDR2 SVGIG (reference sequence). With respect to this clone: What it binds is not known.

Sequencing used immunoSEQ multiplex PCR; TCRdb keeps in-frame clones, though not all of them. The sample lists 60,000 to 95,000 clones; more than 90% were seen once. Sequenced material: CD4+ or CD8+ T cells sorted from blood, taken in a trial of the OX40 agonist ivuxolimab. The receptor's source is an adult with an advanced solid tumor such as melanoma, head and neck, liver or kidney cancer. The V gene is TRBV30, the J gene TRBJ2-1, with TRBD1 matching over 10 bases. Written as DNA, the CDR3 is TGTGCAGCTACCGGGACAGGGGCCAATGAGCAGTTCTTC. The encoded protein is CAATGTGANEQFF.